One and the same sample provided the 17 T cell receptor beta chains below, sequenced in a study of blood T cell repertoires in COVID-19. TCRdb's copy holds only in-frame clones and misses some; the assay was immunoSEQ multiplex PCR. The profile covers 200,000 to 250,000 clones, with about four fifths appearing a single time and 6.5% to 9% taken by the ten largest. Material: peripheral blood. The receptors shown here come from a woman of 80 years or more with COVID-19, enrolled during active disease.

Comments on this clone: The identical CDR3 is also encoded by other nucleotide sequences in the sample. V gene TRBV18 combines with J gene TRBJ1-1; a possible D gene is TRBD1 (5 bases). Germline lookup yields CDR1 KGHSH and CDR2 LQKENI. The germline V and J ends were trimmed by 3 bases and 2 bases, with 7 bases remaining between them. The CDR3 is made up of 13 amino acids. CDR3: CASSPTGNTEAFF. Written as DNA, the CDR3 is TGTGCCAGCTCACCCACAGGAAACACTGAAGCTTTCTTT.

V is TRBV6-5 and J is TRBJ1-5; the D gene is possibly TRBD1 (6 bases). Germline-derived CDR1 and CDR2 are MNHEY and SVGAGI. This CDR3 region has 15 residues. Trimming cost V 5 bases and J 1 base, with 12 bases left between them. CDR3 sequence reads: CASSRGGLSNQPQHF. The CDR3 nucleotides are TGTGCCAGCAGTAGAGGGGGACTAAGCAATCAGCCCCAGCATTTT.

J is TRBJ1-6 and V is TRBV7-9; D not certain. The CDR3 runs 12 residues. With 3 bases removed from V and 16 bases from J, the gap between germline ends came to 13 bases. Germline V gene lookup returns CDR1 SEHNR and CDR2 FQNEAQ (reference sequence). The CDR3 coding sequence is TGTGCCAGCAGCTTGAGTGACACAACTCTCCACTTT. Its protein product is CASSLSDTTLHF.

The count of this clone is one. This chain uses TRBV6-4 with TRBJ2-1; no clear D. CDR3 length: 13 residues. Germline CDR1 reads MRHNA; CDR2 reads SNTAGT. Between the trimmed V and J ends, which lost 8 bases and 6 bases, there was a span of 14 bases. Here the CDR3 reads CASATAVGNEQFF. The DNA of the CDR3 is TGTGCCAGCGCTACAGCAGTTGGCAATGAGCAGTTCTTC.

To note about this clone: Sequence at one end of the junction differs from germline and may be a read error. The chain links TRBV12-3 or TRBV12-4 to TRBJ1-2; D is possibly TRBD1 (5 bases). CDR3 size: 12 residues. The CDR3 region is CASSLDSYGYTF. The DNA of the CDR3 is TGTGCCAGCAGCTTAGACAGCTATGGCTACACCTTC.

CDR3 DNA sequence: TGTGCCACCAGCGGGGACAGGGGATTAACAGCCTTCGCTTTCTTT. Protein product: CATSGDRGLTAFAFF. The chain has TRBV15 and TRBJ1-1; TRBD1 aligns across 10 bases. Trimming took 5 bases from V and 11 from J; bases not matched to a gene: 14. Germline V gene sequence: CDR1 LNHNV, CDR2 YYDKDF (reference sequence). The CDR3 runs to 15 residues.

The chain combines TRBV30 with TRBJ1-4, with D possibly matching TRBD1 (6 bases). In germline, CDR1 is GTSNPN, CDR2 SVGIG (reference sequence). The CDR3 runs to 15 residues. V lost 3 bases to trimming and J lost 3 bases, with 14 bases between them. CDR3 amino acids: CAWRGHSLANEKLFF. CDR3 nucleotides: TGTGCCTGGAGGGGACATTCTCTAGCTAATGAAAAACTGTTTTTT. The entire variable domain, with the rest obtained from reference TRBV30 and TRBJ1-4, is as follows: SQTIHQWPATLVQPVGSPLSLECTVEGTSNPNLYWYRQAAGRGLQLLFYSVGIGQISSEVPQNLSASRPQDRQFILSSKKLLLSDSGFYLCAWRGHSLANEKLFFGSGTQLSVL.

In DNA, the CDR3 is TGCGCCAGCAGTGGACAGGATTATGAAAAACTGTTTTTT. Translation gives CASSGQDYEKLFF. The V call is TRBV23-1, the J call TRBJ1-4; TRBD1 agrees at 7 bases. TRBV23-1 carries the ORF label, with uncertain function. The CDR3 consists of 13 residues. Germline trimming cut 5 bases from V and 6 bases from J; bases unmatched to any gene: 3.

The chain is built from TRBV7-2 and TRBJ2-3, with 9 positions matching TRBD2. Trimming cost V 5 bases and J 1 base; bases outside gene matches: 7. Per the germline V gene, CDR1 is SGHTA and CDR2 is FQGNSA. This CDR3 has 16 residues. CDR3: CASSPLAGTGTDTQYF. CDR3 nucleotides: TGTGCCAGCAGCCCTCTAGCGGGAACTGGCACAGATACGCAGTATTTT.

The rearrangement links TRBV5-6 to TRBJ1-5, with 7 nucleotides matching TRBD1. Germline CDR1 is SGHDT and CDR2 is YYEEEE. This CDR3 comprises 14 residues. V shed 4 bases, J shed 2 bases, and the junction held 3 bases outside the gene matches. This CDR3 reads CASSPTGRNQPQHF. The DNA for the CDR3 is TGTGCCAGCAGCCCGACAGGGCGCAATCAGCCCCAGCATTTT.

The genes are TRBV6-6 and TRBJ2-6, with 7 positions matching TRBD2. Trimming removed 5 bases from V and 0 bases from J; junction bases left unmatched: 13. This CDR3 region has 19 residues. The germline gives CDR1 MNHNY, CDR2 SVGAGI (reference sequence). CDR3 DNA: TGTGCCAGCAGTCCGATAAGCGGGGTAGTTCTCTCTGGGGCCAACGTCCTGACTTTC. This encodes CASSPISGVVLSGANVLTF.

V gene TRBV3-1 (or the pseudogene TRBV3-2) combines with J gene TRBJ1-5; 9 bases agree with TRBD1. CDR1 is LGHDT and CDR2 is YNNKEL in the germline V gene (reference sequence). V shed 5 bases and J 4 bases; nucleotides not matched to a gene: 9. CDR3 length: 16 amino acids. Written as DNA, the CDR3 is TGTGCCAGCAGCGGAAGCATCGGGACAGGGAATCAGCCCCAGCATTTT. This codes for CASSGSIGTGNQPQHF.

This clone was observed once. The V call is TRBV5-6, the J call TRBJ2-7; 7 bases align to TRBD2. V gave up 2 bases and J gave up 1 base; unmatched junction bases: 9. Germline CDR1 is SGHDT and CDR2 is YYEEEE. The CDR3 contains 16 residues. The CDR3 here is CASSFSRTSDSYEQYF. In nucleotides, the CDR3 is TGTGCCAGCAGCTTCTCACGAACTAGCGATTCCTACGAGCAGTACTTC.

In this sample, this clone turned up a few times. Written as DNA, the CDR3 is TGTGCCAGCAGCCCCAGGACAGGGGGGCAGCCCTATGGCTACACCTTC. This gives the protein CASSPRTGGQPYGYTF. V and J are TRBV4-2 and TRBJ1-2; 10 bases are shared with TRBD1. The CDR3 has 16 residues. Germline loops: CDR1 LGHNA, CDR2 YNFKEQ. Germline trimming cut 4 bases from V and 4 bases from J; bases unmatched to any gene: 9.

CDR3 protein: CASMAGTGGSTDTQYF. CDR3 sequence (DNA): TGCGCCAGCATGGCCGGGACAGGGGGTAGCACAGATACGCAGTATTTT. The chain carries TRBV5-1 and TRBJ2-3, with 11 bases that match TRBD1. This CDR3 spans 16 amino acids. CDR1 and CDR2 (germline): SGHRS, YFSETQ. With V trimmed by 6 bases and J by 0 bases, 6 bases remained unmatched.

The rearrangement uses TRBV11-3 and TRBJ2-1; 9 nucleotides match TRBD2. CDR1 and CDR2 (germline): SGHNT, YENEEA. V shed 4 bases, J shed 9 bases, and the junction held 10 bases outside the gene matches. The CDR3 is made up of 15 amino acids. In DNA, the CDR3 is TGTGCCAGCAGCTCTTTAAGCGGGGGGCAGGGTGAGCAGTTCTTC. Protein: CASSSLSGGQGEQFF. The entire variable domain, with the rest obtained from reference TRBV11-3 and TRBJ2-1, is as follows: EAGVVQSPRYKIIEKKQPVAFWCNPISGHNTLYWYLQNLGQGPELLIRYENEEAVDDSQLPKDRFSAERLKGVDSTLKIQPAELGDSAVYLCASSSLSGGQGEQFFGPGTRLTVL.

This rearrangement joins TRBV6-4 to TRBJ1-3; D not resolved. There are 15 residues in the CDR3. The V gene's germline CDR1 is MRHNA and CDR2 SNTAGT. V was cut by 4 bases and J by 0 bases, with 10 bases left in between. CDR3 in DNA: TGTGCCAGCAGTGTTCGGAGTAGCTCTGGAAACACCATATATTTT. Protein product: CASSVRSSSGNTIYF.